The 32 T cell receptor beta chains reported below all come from one sample, sequenced in a study of blood T cells in healthy people across ages (dated by TCRdb to 2014 to 2015). The library came from 5' RACE. TCRdb shows the sequencer as Illumina HiSeq 2500. The second PCR ran for roughly 7 to 11 cycles and used a J-beta primer mix along with a sample-barcoded 5' primer. TCRdb handled the public reads itself, with Q25 trimming in fastp and clone calling in MiXCR, and kept productive beta chains. Rows with one shared CDR3 protein collapse into an entry with the most common genes and DNA. For this sample there are 1.4 million or so distinct CDR3 sequences; roughly 43% appear just once. The top ten hold about 3.8% of the sample. Input material: blood. These TCRs come from a woman aged 18-30 years in good health.

The chain recombines TRBV29-1 with TRBJ2-7, with D possibly matching TRBD1 (6 bases). Trimming removed 7 bases at V and 12 bases at J, with 19 bases between. This CDR3 is 11 amino acids long. From germline, CDR1 is SQVTM and CDR2 ANQGSEA. CDR3 DNA sequence: TGCAGCGCCGATGGGGCAGGGGAAGTGTACTTC. This gives the protein CSADGAGEVYF.

This clonotype appeared a single time. This rearrangement joins TRBV12-3 or TRBV12-4 to TRBJ2-5, with D possibly matching TRBD2 (7 bases). Trimming removed 5 bases from V and 11 bases from J, with 21 bases in between. The CDR3 has 14 amino acids. The DNA of the CDR3 is TGTGCCAGCAGTGTAGAGGGGGGGAGTTTGGAGCAGTACTTC. It yields the protein CASSVEGGSLEQYF.

This clonotype has just a few counts. This sequence joins TRBV4-3 and TRBJ1-1; no definite D call. Trimming removed 1 base at V and 2 bases at J, with 11 bases between. CDR3 length: 15 amino acids. The germline V gene encodes CDR1 LGHNA and CDR2 YSLEER. The CDR3 reads CASSQVEGRNTEAFF. Written as DNA, the CDR3 is TGCGCCAGCAGCCAAGTGGAGGGCCGTAACACTGAAGCTTTCTTT.

In this sample, this clonotype turned up many times. J is TRBJ2-7 and V is TRBV6-5; D tentatively reads TRBD1 or TRBD2 (5 bases each). The CDR3 totals 14 residues. V lost 0 bases to trimming and J lost 4 bases, with 10 bases between them. Looked up from germline, CDR1 is MNHEY and CDR2 is SVGAGI. DNA for the CDR3: TGTGCCAGCAGTTACTCGGGGGTCTCTTACGAGCAGTACTTC. It specifies CASSYSGVSYEQYF.

This clonotype appeared many times. The DNA of the CDR3 is TGTGCCAGCAGCTTATGGACAGGGAGCTCCTACGAGCAGTACTTC. It specifies CASSLWTGSSYEQYF. The J gene is TRBJ2-7, the V gene TRBV7-9, with 8 bases lining up with TRBD1. In germline, CDR1 is SEHNR, CDR2 FQNEAQ (reference sequence). J gave up 0 bases and V 2 bases, and 3 bases lay outside the gene matches. The CDR3 spans 15 residues.

The chain has TRBV20-1 and TRBJ2-7, with a possible D match to TRBD1 (7 bases). Germline V gene lookup returns CDR1 DFQATT and CDR2 SNEGSKA (reference sequence). The CDR3 extends over 15 amino acids. Between the trimmed V and J ends, which lost 6 bases and 0 bases, there was a span of 18 bases. The CDR3 region is CSATDPRGASYEQYF. The DNA for the CDR3 is TGCAGTGCCACCGACCCCAGGGGGGCCTCCTACGAGCAGTACTTC.

The gene calls are TRBV12-3 or TRBV12-4 and TRBJ1-1; D is unresolved. The CDR3 extends over 15 amino acids. V lost 3 bases, J lost 0 bases, and 11 bases lay in between. CDR3 residues: CASSFDQAVNTEAFF. DNA for the CDR3: TGTGCCAGCAGTTTCGACCAGGCGGTGAACACTGAAGCTTTCTTT.

The chain carries TRBV20-1 and TRBJ2-7, with TRBD2 identical over 8 bases. CDR1 is DFQATT and CDR2 is SNEGSKA in the germline V gene (reference sequence). The junction had 13 bases not matched to a gene; V was cut back by 6 bases and J by 6 bases. This CDR3 is 14 amino acids long. CDR3 region: CSAAHGAGVSEQYF. The CDR3 region has the DNA TGCAGTGCCGCCCACGGAGCGGGGGTTTCCGAGCAGTACTTC.

This chain's CDR3 is CSATMTGPETQYF. In DNA form, the CDR3 reads TGCAGTGCTACCATGACAGGCCCCGAGACCCAGTACTTC. This chain links TRBV20-1 with TRBJ2-7; D may be TRBD1 (6 bases). Near its end, the DNA agrees better with TRBJ2-5, so the J call may be wrong. The V gene's germline CDR1 is DFQATT and CDR2 SNEGSKA (reference sequence). The CDR3 sequence is 13 residues long.

CDR3 in amino acids: CASRDDRGTKNIQYF. CDR3 nucleotides: TGTGCCAGCAGAGACGACAGGGGGACCAAAAACATTCAGTACTTC. The V gene is TRBV27, the J gene TRBJ2-4; TRBD1 matches at 9 bases. CDR1 is MNHEY and CDR2 is SMNVEV in the germline V gene (reference sequence). The V gene end was trimmed by 6 bases and the J gene end by 2 bases; junction bases not matched to a gene: 5. This CDR3 is 15 amino acids long.

This clonotype was seen only a few times. The chain carries TRBV12-3 or TRBV12-4 and TRBJ1-5; D is undetermined. Deletions cut 8 bases from V and 4 bases from J, with 12 bases between. The CDR3 is 13 residues long. The CDR3 region has the DNA TGTGCCAGCGACAAGGGTGGGAATCAGCCCCAGCATTTT. It codes for CASDKGGNQPQHF.

The chain combines TRBV5-1 with TRBJ2-1, with no clear D. The germline V gene encodes CDR1 SGHRS and CDR2 YFSETQ. Between the trimmed V and J ends, which lost 4 bases and 4 bases, there was a span of 12 bases. This CDR3 is 14 amino acids long. The CDR3 DNA reads TGCGCCAGCAGCGGGGAAACGAATTACAATGAGCAGTTCTTC. It yields the protein CASSGETNYNEQFF.

The chain is built from TRBV3-1 and TRBJ1-1, with D perhaps TRBD1 (5 bases). CDR1 and CDR2 from the germline V gene are LGHDT and YNNKEL (reference sequence). CDR3 length: 14 amino acids. Trimming cost V 3 bases and J 9 bases, with 17 bases left between them. The CDR3 DNA is TGTGCCAGCAGCCACGGAACCACGCAGGGACAAGCTTTCTTT. It specifies CASSHGTTQGQAFF.

DNA of the CDR3: TGTGCCAGCAGTTACTCGAGGAGACAGGCGAACACTGAAGCTTTCTTT. It is translated as CASSYSRRQANTEAFF. This rearrangement joins TRBV6-2 or TRBV6-3 to TRBJ1-1; maybe TRBD1 (6 bases). V was pared by 0 bases and J by 1 base, with 12 bases between. The CDR3 runs to 16 residues. The V gene's germline CDR1 is MNHEY and CDR2 SVGEGT.

The chain recombines TRBV20-1 with TRBJ2-7; no firm D call. Trimming pared 0 bases from V and 3 bases from J, leaving 15 bases between. The CDR3 is made up of 15 amino acids. Germline CDR1 and CDR2: DFQATT and SNEGSKA (reference sequence). The CDR3 nucleotides are TGCAGTGCTAGAGATCTAAGGAAAAAGAGCTACGAGCAGTACTTC. Amino acid sequence: CSARDLRKKSYEQYF.

The genes are TRBV6-6 and TRBJ1-2; 10 nucleotides align to TRBD1. Trimming took 7 bases from V and 7 from J; bases not matched to a gene: 6. Germline loops: CDR1 MNHNY, CDR2 SVGAGI (reference sequence). The CDR3 is made up of 13 amino acids. In DNA form, the CDR3 reads TGTGCCAGCACCTCGGGACAGGGGCTTGGCTACACCTTC. This sequence encodes CASTSGQGLGYTF.

Only a few counts were recorded for this clonotype. The chain links TRBV9 to TRBJ2-5; D unclear. V was shortened by 6 bases and J by 0 bases, with 12 bases between the two germline ends. The length of the CDR3 is 14 residues. Germline lookup yields CDR1 SGDLS and CDR2 YYNGEE. For the CDR3, the DNA is TGTGCCAGCACCCCTCTAGATTACCAAGAGACCCAGTACTTC. It codes for CASTPLDYQETQYF.

J is TRBJ2-1 and V is TRBV29-1, with D tentatively TRBD2 (6 bases). The V gene lost 2 bases and the J gene lost 0 bases, with 14 bases spanning the gap. Germline V CDR1 and CDR2: SQVTM, ANQGSEA. CDR3 length: 16 amino acids. Here the CDR3 reads CSVENLASASYNEQFF. The CDR3 DNA follows: TGCAGCGTTGAAAATCTAGCGAGCGCCTCCTACAATGAGCAGTTCTTC.

In this sample, this clonotype turned up many times. The genes are TRBV21-1 and TRBJ2-1; TRBD1 was called by the table and not checked on the DNA. TRBV21-1 is reported as a pseudogene. The CDR3 is 15 residues long. The CDR3, as DNA: TGTGCCAGCAGCACCGGGACCGGCTCCTACAATGAGCAGTTCTTC. Its translation: CASSTGTGSYNEQFF.

The rearrangement joins TRBV7-6 to TRBJ1-3, with unresolved D. The CDR3 has 12 amino acids. Germline CDR1 is SGHVS and CDR2 is FNYEAQ. The germline V and J ends were trimmed by 5 bases and 4 bases, with 6 bases remaining between them. CDR3: CASSPQGNTIYF. The CDR3 region has the DNA TGTGCCAGCAGCCCTCAGGGAAACACCATATATTTT.

The V and J genes are TRBV27 and TRBJ2-1; TRBD2 agrees at 8 bases. The CDR3 spans 15 residues. Germline V gene lookup returns CDR1 MNHEY and CDR2 SMNVEV (reference sequence). Trimming at V came to 9 bases and at J to 5 bases, leaving 12 bases not matched to a gene. CDR3: CASVPGLVVHNEQFF. The CDR3 bases are TGTGCCAGTGTCCCGGGACTAGTCGTCCACAATGAGCAGTTCTTC.

About this clonotype: A much larger clone is a single base away; this may be a read error. This chain links TRBV27 with TRBJ1-4; D not resolved. The CDR3 has 15 amino acids. The germline V and J ends were trimmed by 2 bases and 2 bases, with 9 bases remaining between them. CDR1 and CDR2 (germline): MNHEY, SMNVEV (reference sequence). CDR3 bases: TGTGCCAGCAGTTTAGCGGGTTTTACTAATGAAAAACTGTTTTTT. It encodes CASSLAGFTNEKLFF.

This clonotype occurred a few times. This chain joins TRBV20-1 and TRBJ2-4; 7 nucleotides line up with TRBD1. The CDR3 has 14 amino acids. J gave up 3 bases and V 4 bases, and 6 bases lay outside the gene matches. Germline CDR1 is DFQATT and CDR2 is SNEGSKA (reference sequence). CDR3 in amino acids: CSAKRGRDKNIQYF. In DNA, the CDR3 is TGCAGTGCTAAAAGGGGGCGCGACAAAAACATTCAGTACTTC.

This chain links TRBV20-1 with TRBJ1-1, with D perhaps TRBD1 (6 bases). V lost 6 bases, J lost 3 bases, and 14 bases lay in between. CDR1 and CDR2 from the germline V gene are DFQATT and SNEGSKA (reference sequence). This CDR3 region has 13 residues. The CDR3 coding sequence is TGCAGTGCGTATACAGGGTTGTACACTGAAGCTTTCTTT. As protein: CSAYTGLYTEAFF.

Details on this clonotype: Since a much larger clone is just one base distant, this may be a read error. The V gene is TRBV29-1, the J gene TRBJ2-3; the match to TRBD1 covers 7 bases. This CDR3 region has 14 residues. The junction had 7 bases not matched to a gene; V was cut back by 4 bases and J by 3 bases. CDR1 and CDR2 (germline): SQVTM, ANQGSEA. The CDR3, as DNA: TGCAGCGTTGGGTGGCGACAGGGAACAGATACGCAGTATTTT. It is translated as CSVGWRQGTDTQYF.

This clonotype came up many times. Here the CDR3 reads CASSYEGTRWNEQYF. As DNA, the CDR3 is TGTGCCAGCAGTTACGAGGGGACTAGATGGAATGAGCAGTACTTC. The chain uses TRBV6-5 and TRBJ2-5; TRBD2 agrees at 8 bases. The V gene end was trimmed by 2 bases and the J gene end by 11 bases; junction bases not matched to a gene: 13. The CDR3 extends over 15 amino acids. Germline assignment: CDR1 MNHEY and CDR2 SVGAGI.

The chain combines TRBV20-1 with TRBJ2-6; D remains unclear. The germline V gene has CDR1 DFQATT and CDR2 SNEGSKA (reference sequence). Deletions cut 3 bases from V and 0 bases from J, with 3 bases between. CDR3 length: 13 amino acids. The CDR3 reads CSASCSGANVLTF. For the CDR3, the DNA is TGCAGTGCTAGCTGCTCTGGGGCCAACGTCCTGACTTTC.

This clonotype has a handful of counts. The chain links TRBV28 to TRBJ1-2; D perhaps matches TRBD1 (5 bases). This CDR3 has 12 amino acids. Trimming took 6 bases from V and 7 from J, leaving 12 bases between them. Germline V lookup: CDR1 MDHEN, CDR2 SYDVKM. The CDR3 sequence is CASSSQRGGYTF. CDR3 in DNA: TGTGCCAGCAGCTCACAAAGGGGTGGCTACACCTTC.

A few counts support this clonotype. The chain couples TRBV11-3 to TRBJ2-7; 7 nucleotides align to TRBD2. The DNA end lines up better with TRBJ2-5; the J call may be wrong. There are 15 residues in the CDR3. Germline V gives CDR1 SGHNT, CDR2 YENEEA. The DNA of the CDR3 is TGTGCCAGCAGCCTCGGGACTACTCCTATGGAGACCCAGTACTTC. It codes for CASSLGTTPMETQYF.

This chain joins TRBV29-1 and TRBJ2-2, with unresolved D. In germline, CDR1 is SQVTM, CDR2 ANQGSEA. The CDR3 contains 14 residues. V was shortened by 6 bases and J by 1 base, with 12 bases between the two germline ends. The CDR3 coding sequence is TGCAGCGTCACAGTCTTAGAGAACACCGGGGAGCTGTTTTTT. Translation: CSVTVLENTGELFF.

The chain uses TRBV20-1 and TRBJ2-2; 8 bases agree with TRBD1. The CDR3 is 15 amino acids. Germline V gives CDR1 DFQATT, CDR2 SNEGSKA (reference sequence). The J segment lost 4 bases and the V segment lost 6 bases, leaving 10 bases of the junction unmatched. DNA for the CDR3: TGCAGTGCGCAACGGCAGGGGGCGGGCACCGGGGAGCTGTTTTTT. Translating gives CSAQRQGAGTGELFF.

This clonotype has only a few counts. This CDR3 reads CSARRLENQPQHF. The CDR3 nucleotides are TGCAGTGCTAGACGATTGGAGAATCAGCCCCAGCATTTT. The rearrangement links TRBV20-1 to TRBJ1-5; D is unclear. Germline V CDR1 and CDR2: DFQATT, SNEGSKA (reference sequence). The V end was cut by 2 bases, the J end by 4 bases, with 9 bases between. This CDR3 comprises 13 residues.